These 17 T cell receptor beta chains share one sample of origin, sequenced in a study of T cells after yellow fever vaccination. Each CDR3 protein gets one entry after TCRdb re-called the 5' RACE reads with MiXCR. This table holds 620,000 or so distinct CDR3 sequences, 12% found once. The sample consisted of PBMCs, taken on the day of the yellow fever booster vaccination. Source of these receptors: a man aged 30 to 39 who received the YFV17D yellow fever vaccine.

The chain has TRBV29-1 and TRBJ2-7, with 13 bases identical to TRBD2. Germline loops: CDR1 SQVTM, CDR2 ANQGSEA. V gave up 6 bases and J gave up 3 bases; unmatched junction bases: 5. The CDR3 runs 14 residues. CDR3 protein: CSVVRLAGGYEQYF. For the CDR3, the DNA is TGCAGCGTGGTTAGACTAGCGGGAGGCTACGAGCAGTACTTC.

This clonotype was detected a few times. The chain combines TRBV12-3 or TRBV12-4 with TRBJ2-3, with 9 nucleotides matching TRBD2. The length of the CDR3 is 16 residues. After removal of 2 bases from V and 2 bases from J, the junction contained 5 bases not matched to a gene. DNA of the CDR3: TGTGCCAGCAGTTTAAGAGCGGGAGGACCCACAGATACGCAGTATTTT. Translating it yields CASSLRAGGPTDTQYF.

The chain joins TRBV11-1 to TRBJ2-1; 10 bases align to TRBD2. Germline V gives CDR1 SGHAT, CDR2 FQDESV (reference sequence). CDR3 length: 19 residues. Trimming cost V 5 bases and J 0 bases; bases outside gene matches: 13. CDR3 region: CASSPGVAGGFSSYNEQFF. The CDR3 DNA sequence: TGTGCCAGCAGCCCGGGGGTAGCGGGAGGCTTTAGCTCCTACAATGAGCAGTTCTTC.

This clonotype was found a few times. CDR3 coding DNA: TGTGCCACCAGTGATTTGAAATCTAGCGGGGGGATTAACACCGGGGAGCTGTTTTTT. It specifies CATSDLKSSGGINTGELFF. The rearrangement links TRBV24-1 to TRBJ2-2, with 11 positions matching TRBD2. The CDR3 has 19 residues. The germline V gene encodes CDR1 KGHDR and CDR2 SFDVKD. Germline trimming cut 0 bases from V and 2 bases from J; bases unmatched to any gene: 7.

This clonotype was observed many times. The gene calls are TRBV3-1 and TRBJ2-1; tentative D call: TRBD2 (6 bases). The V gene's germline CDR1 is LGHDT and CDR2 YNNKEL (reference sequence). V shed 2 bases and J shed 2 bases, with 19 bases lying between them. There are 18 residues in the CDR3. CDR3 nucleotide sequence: TGTGCCAGCAGCCAACCGCCCTCTCCTAGCGCCGCCTACAATGAGCAGTTCTTC. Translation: CASSQPPSPSAAYNEQFF.

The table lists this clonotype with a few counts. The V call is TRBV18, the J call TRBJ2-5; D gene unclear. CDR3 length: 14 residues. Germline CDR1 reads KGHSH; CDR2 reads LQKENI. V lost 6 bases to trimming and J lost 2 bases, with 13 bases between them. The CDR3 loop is CASSPRSEQETQYF. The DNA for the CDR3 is TGTGCCAGCTCGCCCCGGAGCGAACAAGAGACCCAGTACTTC.

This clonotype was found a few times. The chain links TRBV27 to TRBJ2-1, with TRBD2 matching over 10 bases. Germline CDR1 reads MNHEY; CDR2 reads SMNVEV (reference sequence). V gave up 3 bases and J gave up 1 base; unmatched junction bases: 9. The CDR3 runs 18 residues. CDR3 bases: TGTGCCAGCAGTTTTGGGCTAGCGGGAGAGACGTCCTACAATGAGCAGTTCTTC. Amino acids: CASSFGLAGETSYNEQFF.

The CDR3 nucleotides read TGTGCCAGCAGGCCCCCCCTGGGACACCGCCAAGAGACCCAGTACTTC. It encodes CASRPPLGHRQETQYF. The rearrangement uses TRBV7-9 and TRBJ2-5, with D possibly TRBD1 on 6 matching bases. The V end was cut by 6 bases, the J end by 1 base, with 18 bases between. The V gene's germline CDR1 is SEHNR and CDR2 FQNEAQ (reference sequence). This CDR3 comprises 16 residues.

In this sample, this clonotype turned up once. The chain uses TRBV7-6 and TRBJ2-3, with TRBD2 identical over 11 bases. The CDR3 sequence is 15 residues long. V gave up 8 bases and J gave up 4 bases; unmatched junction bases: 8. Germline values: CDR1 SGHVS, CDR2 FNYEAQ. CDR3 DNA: TGTGCCAGCGGGCTACTAGCGGGAGCCGCAGATACGCAGTATTTT. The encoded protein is CASGLLAGAADTQYF.

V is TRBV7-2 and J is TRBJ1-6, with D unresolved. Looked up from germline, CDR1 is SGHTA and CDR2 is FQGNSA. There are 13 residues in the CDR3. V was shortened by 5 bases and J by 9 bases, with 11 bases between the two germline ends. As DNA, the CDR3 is TGTGCCAGCAGCCCCGTAATCGCTTCACCCCTCCACTTT. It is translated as CASSPVIASPLHF.

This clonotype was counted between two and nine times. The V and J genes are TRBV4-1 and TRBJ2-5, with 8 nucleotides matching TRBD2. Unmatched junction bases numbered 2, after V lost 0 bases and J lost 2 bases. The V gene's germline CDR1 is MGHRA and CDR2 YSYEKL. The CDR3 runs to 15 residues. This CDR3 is CASSQEGGGQETQYF. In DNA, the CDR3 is TGCGCCAGCAGCCAAGAGGGCGGGGGGCAAGAGACCCAGTACTTC.

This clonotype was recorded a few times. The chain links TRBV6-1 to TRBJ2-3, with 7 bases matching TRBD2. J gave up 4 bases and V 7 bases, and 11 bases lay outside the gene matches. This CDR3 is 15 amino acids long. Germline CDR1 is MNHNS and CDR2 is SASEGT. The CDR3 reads CASNKAGVRADTQYF. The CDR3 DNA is TGTGCCAGCAACAAGGCGGGAGTACGGGCAGATACGCAGTATTTT.

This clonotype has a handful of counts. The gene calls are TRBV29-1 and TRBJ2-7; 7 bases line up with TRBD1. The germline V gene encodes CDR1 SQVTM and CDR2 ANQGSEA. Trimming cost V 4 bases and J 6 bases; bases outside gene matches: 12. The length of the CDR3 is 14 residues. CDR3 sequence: CSVGTQGIGGEQYF. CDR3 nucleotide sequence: TGCAGCGTTGGAACACAGGGGATTGGGGGCGAGCAGTACTTC.

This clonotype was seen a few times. This CDR3 reads CASSQAGGARSYEQYF. The CDR3 region has the DNA TGCGCCAGCAGCCAAGCTGGGGGCGCGAGAAGCTACGAGCAGTACTTC. The chain links TRBV4-3 to TRBJ2-7, with D possibly TRBD1 on 6 matching bases. The germline CDR1 and CDR2 sequences are LGHNA and YSLEER. Trimming shortened V by 1 base and J by 3 bases, and 16 bases separated the two germline ends. The CDR3 consists of 16 residues.

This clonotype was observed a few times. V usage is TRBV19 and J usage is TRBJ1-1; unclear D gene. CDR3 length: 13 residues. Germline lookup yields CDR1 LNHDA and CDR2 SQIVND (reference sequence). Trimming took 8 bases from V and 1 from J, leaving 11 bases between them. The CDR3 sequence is CASGMWANTEAFF. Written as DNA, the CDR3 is TGTGCCAGTGGGATGTGGGCGAACACTGAAGCTTTCTTT.

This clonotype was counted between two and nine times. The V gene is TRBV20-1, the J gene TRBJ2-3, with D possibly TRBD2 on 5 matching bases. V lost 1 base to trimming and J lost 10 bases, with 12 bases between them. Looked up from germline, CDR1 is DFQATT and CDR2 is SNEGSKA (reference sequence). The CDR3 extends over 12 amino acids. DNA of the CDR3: TGCAGTGCTAGAGGCCTAGCAATGGCGCAGTATTTT. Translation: CSARGLAMAQYF.

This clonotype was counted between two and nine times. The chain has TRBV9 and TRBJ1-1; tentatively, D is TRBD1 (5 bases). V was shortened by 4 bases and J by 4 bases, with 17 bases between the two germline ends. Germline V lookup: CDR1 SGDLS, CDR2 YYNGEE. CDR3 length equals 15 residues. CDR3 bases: TGTGCCAGCAGCTCCCGGGCCCTGGGGGGCACTGAAGCTTTCTTT. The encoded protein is CASSSRALGGTEAFF.